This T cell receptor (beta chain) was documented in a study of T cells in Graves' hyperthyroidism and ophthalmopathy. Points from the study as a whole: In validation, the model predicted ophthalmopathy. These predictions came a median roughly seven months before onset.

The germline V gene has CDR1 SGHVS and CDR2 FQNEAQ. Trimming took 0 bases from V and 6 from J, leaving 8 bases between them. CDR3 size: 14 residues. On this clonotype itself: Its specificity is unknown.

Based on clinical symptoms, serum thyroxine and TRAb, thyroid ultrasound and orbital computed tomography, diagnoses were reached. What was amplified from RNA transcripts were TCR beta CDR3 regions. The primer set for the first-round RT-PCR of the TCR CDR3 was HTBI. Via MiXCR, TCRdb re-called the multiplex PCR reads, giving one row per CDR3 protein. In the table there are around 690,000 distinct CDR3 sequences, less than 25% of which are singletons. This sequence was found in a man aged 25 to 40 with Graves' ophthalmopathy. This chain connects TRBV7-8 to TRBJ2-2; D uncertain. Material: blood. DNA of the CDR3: TGTGCCAGCAGCTTAGCGCGGCTAGCCGGGGAGCTGTTTTTT. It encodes CASSLARLAGELFF.